The rows below give T cell receptor beta chains drawn from one sample of a study of human T cells and chemical hapten exposure. TCRdb used MiXCR to reprocess the RACE reads, holding one entry per CDR3 protein. This repertoire shows about 120,000 distinct CDR3 sequences, roughly an eighth found once; its top ten account for around 1.4%. Sequencing used whole blood, obtained in connection with sensitization to the hapten diphenylcyclopropenone (DPC). These receptors were taken from a woman aged 50 to 60 with alopecia areata. Some clones in this sample may be carry-over from other donors' samples. Each CDR3 is given with its conserved first and last residue. A D gene is named only where the DNA matches it firmly. The size of a clone is reported for some rows only, either as once, few or many, or as a class for expanded clones.

V	J	D	size	CDR3	DNA
TRBV5-1	TRBJ2-7	TRBD2	.	CASSLNGLARVPEQYF	TGCGCCAGCAGCTTGAACGGACTAGCGAGAGTGCCCGAGCAGTACTTC
TRBV6-5	TRBJ2-3	.	many	CASSQNLATSTDTQYF	TGTGCCAGCAGTCAGAACCTAGCCACCAGCACAGATACGCAGTATTTT
TRBV6-5	TRBJ2-3	TRBD2	many	CASRASGGALNTQYF	TGTGCCAGCAGGGCTAGCGGGGGGGCGCTAAATACGCAGTATTTT
TRBV2	TRBJ2-3	TRBD2	few	CASSVASGSTDTQYF	TGTGCCAGCAGTGTGGCTAGCGGGAGCACAGATACGCAGTATTTT
TRBV28	TRBJ2-7	TRBD1	.	CASSADRGHYEQYF	TGTGCCAGCAGTGCGGACAGGGGGCACTACGAGCAGTACTTC
TRBV7-9	TRBJ2-7	.	many	CASSLFGVSPYEQYF	TGTGCCAGCAGCTTATTTGGGGTTTCCCCCTACGAGCAGTACTTC
TRBV10-2	TRBJ2-7	TRBD1	.	CASSETGGSEQYF	TGCGCCAGCAGTGAAACAGGGGGCAGCGAGCAGTACTTC
TRBV7-2	TRBJ1-1	TRBD1	many	CASSYRGAYAFF	TGTGCCAGCAGCTACAGGGGTGCATATGCTTTCTTT
TRBV4-1	TRBJ1-3	TRBD1	few	CASSLTGTDTSGNTIYF	TGCGCCAGCAGCTTAACCGGGACAGACACCTCTGGAAACACCATATATTTT
TRBV25-1	TRBJ2-3	.	many	CASSDPGPRDTQYF	TGTGCCAGCAGTGACCCGGGCCCTCGAGATACGCAGTATTTT
TRBV4-1	TRBJ2-1	TRBD1	many	CASSQDNRGRGNEQFF	TGCGCCAGCAGCCAAGATAACAGGGGGCGCGGCAATGAGCAGTTCTTC
TRBV10-3	TRBJ2-7	.	few	CAISRDYEQYF	TGTGCCATCAGTAGGGACTACGAGCAGTACTTC
TRBV3-1	TRBJ2-3	.	.	CASSLEVGTDTQYF	TGTGCCAGCAGCCTCGAGGTAGGCACAGATACGCAGTATTTT
TRBV18	TRBJ2-6	.	many	CASSSTRGPGANVLTF	TGTGCCAGCTCATCCACTAGGGGCCCTGGGGCCAACGTCCTGACTTTC
TRBV10-3	TRBJ1-3	.	many	CAIMATSGNTIYF	TGTGCCATCATGGCAACCTCTGGAAACACCATATATTTT
TRBV2	TRBJ2-1	TRBD1	few	CASRHTGTGPYNEQFF	TGTGCCAGCAGACACACCGGGACAGGACCCTACAATGAGCAGTTCTTC
TRBV6-5	TRBJ1-1	.	.	CASQSTVNTEAFF	TGTGCCTCCCAGTCGACCGTAAACACTGAAGCTTTCTTT
TRBV6-4	TRBJ2-1	TRBD2	many	CASSRMGLAGNEQFF	TGTGCCAGCAGCAGGATGGGACTAGCAGGGAATGAGCAGTTCTTC
TRBV2	TRBJ1-2	.	.	CASTTENYGYTF	TGTGCCAGCACGACGGAGAACTATGGCTACACCTTC
TRBV28	TRBJ2-1	.	few	CASSLGRGKNNEQFF	TGTGCCAGCAGTTTGGGCAGGGGTAAGAACAATGAGCAGTTCTTC
TRBV6-4	TRBJ2-2	.	.	CASTPQMNTGELFF	TGTGCCAGCACACCGCAGATGAACACCGGGGAGCTGTTTTTT
TRBV5-1	TRBJ2-7	.	many	CASSLRGQDYEQYF	TGCGCCAGCAGCTTGCGTGGACAAGACTACGAGCAGTACTTC
TRBV6-5	TRBJ1-1	.	.	CASSLSPGQKTEAFF	TGTGCCAGCAGCCTATCCCCGGGACAAAAGACTGAAGCTTTCTTT
TRBV2	TRBJ1-5	.	.	CASQYLNSNQPQHF	TGTGCCAGCCAATATTTAAATAGCAATCAGCCCCAGCATTTT
TRBV28	TRBJ2-7	.	many	CASSTHRLYEQYF	TGTGCCAGCAGTACCCACAGGTTGTACGAGCAGTACTTC
TRBV2	TRBJ1-5	.	.	CASTGVYSNQPQHF	TGTGCCAGCACAGGGGTCTATAGCAATCAGCCCCAGCATTTT
TRBV9	TRBJ2-3	TRBD2	.	CASSVGIKGSGRGRPDTQYF	TGTGCCAGCAGCGTAGGAATCAAGGGTAGCGGGAGAGGTCGGCCAGATACGCAGTATTTT
TRBV7-2	TRBJ2-4	.	many	CASTVRGSGSLGIQYF	TGTGCCAGCACCGTTCGGGGCAGCGGATCCCTTGGCATTCAGTACTTC
TRBV7-9	TRBJ2-1	TRBD1	many	CASSRQDRVNEQFF	TGTGCCAGCAGCCGTCAGGACAGGGTCAATGAGCAGTTCTTC
TRBV6-5	TRBJ2-1	TRBD2	many	CASSYSLAGLNEQFF	TGTGCCAGCAGTTACTCTCTAGCGGGTTTGAATGAGCAGTTCTTC
TRBV4-1	TRBJ1-4	.	.	CASSHSAGREKLFF	TGCGCCAGCAGCCACTCTGCAGGGCGCGAAAAACTGTTTTTT
TRBV10-3	TRBJ2-1	.	.	CAIRLENNEQFF	TGTGCCATCAGGTTAGAGAACAATGAGCAGTTCTTC
TRBV7-9	TRBJ2-3	TRBD2	many	CASSPTSGGSSRTDTQYF	TGTGCCAGCAGCCCGACTAGCGGGGGTTCTTCCCGCACAGATACGCAGTATTTT
TRBV6-6	TRBJ2-3	.	many	CASSYLAADSYSTQYF	TGTGCCAGCAGTTATTTAGCGGCCGACTCCTATTCTACGCAGTATTTT
TRBV5-1	TRBJ2-1	.	many	CASSLTQGSNEQFF	TGCGCCAGCAGCTTGACTCAGGGTAGTAATGAGCAGTTCTTC
TRBV7-6	TRBJ1-3	TRBD1	many	CASSPRQGSSGNTIYF	TGTGCCAGCAGCCCCCGACAGGGGAGCTCTGGAAACACCATATATTTT
TRBV7-2	TRBJ2-6	.	few	CASSLVSGANVLTF	TGTGCCAGCAGCTTAGTGTCTGGGGCCAACGTCCTGACTTTC
TRBV29-1	TRBJ2-7	.	.	CSVVGGIPYEQYF	TGCAGCGTTGTAGGTGGTATCCCCTACGAGCAGTACTTC
TRBV5-1	TRBJ2-2	.	.	CASSFIQGNTGELFF	TGCGCCAGCAGCTTCATACAGGGGAACACCGGGGAGCTGTTTTTT
TRBV20-1	TRBJ2-3	TRBD2	many	CSPKTSGSTDTQYF	TGCAGTCCGAAGACTAGCGGGAGTACCGATACGCAGTATTTT
TRBV7-6	TRBJ2-2	.	.	CASSPSGLFNTGELFF	TGTGCCAGCAGCCCCTCGGGACTCTTCAACACCGGGGAGCTGTTTTTT
TRBV19	TRBJ2-3	TRBD1	few	CASTPTGLTDTQYF	TGTGCCAGTACGCCGACAGGGTTAACAGATACGCAGTATTTT
TRBV7-9	TRBJ2-3	.	once	CASSLAGTITDTQYF	TGTGCCAGCAGCTTAGCGGGGACCATCACAGATACGCAGTATTTT
TRBV6-5	TRBJ2-5	.	few	CASSYSAWRETQYF	TGTGCCAGCAGTTACTCAGCCTGGCGGGAGACCCAGTACTTC
TRBV2	TRBJ2-7	TRBD1	few	CASRGTGLYEQYF	TGTGCCAGCAGAGGGACAGGCCTCTACGAGCAGTACTTC
TRBV6-2/TRBV6-3	TRBJ1-6	TRBD1	few	CASRSGGPDSPLHF	TGTGCCAGCAGGTCAGGGGGGCCTGATTCACCCCTCCACTTT
TRBV11-2	TRBJ2-3	.	many	CASFAGFTQTTQYF	TGTGCCAGCTTTGCGGGGTTTACACAGACTACGCAGTATTTT
TRBV28	TRBJ2-7	TRBD1	.	CASSPGQVSSYEQYF	TGTGCCAGCAGTCCCGGACAGGTTAGCTCCTACGAGCAGTACTTC
TRBV3-2	TRBJ2-7	.	many	CASSQDWSHPAPEQYF	TGTGCCAGCAGCCAAGATTGGTCGCACCCTGCCCCCGAGCAGTACTTC
TRBV29-1	TRBJ1-3	.	.	CSVEDGLHGNTIYF	TGCAGCGTTGAAGACGGACTTCATGGAAACACCATATATTTT
TRBV29-1	TRBJ2-1	TRBD2	many	CSVASGLAGDEQFF	TGCAGCGTCGCGTCGGGACTAGCGGGAGATGAGCAGTTCTTC
TRBV7-8	TRBJ1-5	.	many	CASSLEGQSNQPQHF	TGTGCCAGCAGCTTAGAGGGGCAAAGCAATCAGCCCCAGCATTTT
TRBV15	TRBJ2-2	.	.	CATRNTGELFF	TGTGCCACCCGGAACACCGGGGAGCTGTTTTTT
TRBV29-1	TRBJ1-4	.	few	CSVVGAATNEKLFF	TGCAGCGTTGTGGGGGCTGCAACTAATGAAAAACTGTTTTTT
TRBV20-1	TRBJ2-5	.	many	CSARKAGVVETQYF	TGCAGTGCTAGGAAGGCAGGGGTAGTAGAGACCCAGTACTTC
TRBV28	TRBJ2-4	TRBD2	.	CASSWSGVEGNIQYF	TGTGCCAGCAGTTGGAGCGGGGTTGAGGGAAACATTCAGTACTTC
TRBV29-1	TRBJ1-3	TRBD1	.	CSVDSGQGSGNTIYF	TGCAGCGTTGATTCAGGACAGGGCTCTGGAAACACCATATATTTT